A single sample is the source of the 20 T cell receptor beta chains below, sequenced in a study of tumor-infiltrating lymphocytes in primary liver carcinoma. Taking about 17-31 mg of unsorted bulk tissue, the authors co-extracted RNA and DNA. The input was approximately 0.45 ug total RNA; TCR beta cDNA was made from it with a constant-region primer. ARM-PCR was slightly modified, and three nested multiplex PCR rounds with it gave rise to the TCR beta libraries. Each of the first two PCR rounds ran approximately 10 cycles with TRBV1-TRBV30 forward and C-beta reverse primers. Each CDR3 protein gets one entry after TCRdb re-called the multiplex PCR reads with MiXCR. The profile covers tens of thousands of distinct CDR3 sequences, with about three quarters appearing a single time and approximately 20% taken by the ten largest. Sequencing was carried out using liver tumor tissue from sampling region 1. Subset: tumor region T1, superior pole. These receptors were taken from a man aged 35 to 55 with primary liver carcinoma and hepatitis B virus infection.

This clonotype showed up just a few times. A read error may be the cause here, since a much bigger clone is one base away. The chain has TRBV13 and TRBJ1-3; a weak D match, TRBD1 (5 bases). The CDR3 is made up of 14 amino acids. The germline V gene has CDR1 PRHDT and CDR2 FYEKMQ (reference sequence). The CDR3 here is CANSFGGSGNTIYF. The CDR3 DNA reads TGTGCCAACAGCTTTGGGGGCTCTGGAAACACCATATATTTT.

This clonotype occurred once. One end of the junction fails to match germline, which may point to a read error. This chain connects TRBV13 to TRBJ2-1, with a tentative D call TRBD1 (5 bases). This CDR3 contains 11 residues. Germline assignment: CDR1 PRHDT and CDR2 FYEKMQ (reference sequence). CDR3 bases: TGTGTCAGCAGCTTAGTCCAGGGTCCGTTCTTC. Protein product: CVSSLVQGPFF.

In the case of this clonotype: Possible read error: a much larger clone is one base away. The gene calls are TRBV5-1 and TRBJ2-7, with 11 positions matching TRBD1. The V gene's germline CDR1 is SGHRS and CDR2 YFSETQ. This CDR3 contains 17 residues. As DNA, the CDR3 is TGCGCCAGCAGCCTTGGACAGGGGGCTCTCCCGGTCTACGAGCAGTGCTTC. Its translation: CASSLGQGALPVYEQCF.

The chain couples TRBV4-1 to TRBJ2-7; tentatively, D is TRBD1 or TRBD2 (5 bases each). Trimming pared 6 bases from V and 10 bases from J, leaving 22 bases between. The CDR3 loop spans 14 amino acids. Per germline, CDR1 MGHRA and CDR2 YSYEKL. The CDR3 bases are TGCGCCAGCAGACCGGGGACGAGCTCCTGCGACCAGTACTTC. Translated: CASRPGTSSCDQYF.

This clonotype qualifies as medium-sized. The rearrangement links TRBV11-3 to TRBJ2-3; a weak D match, TRBD1 (6 bases). Trimming took off 1 base at V and 1 base at J, with 12 bases between the two ends. The CDR3 is 16 residues long. Germline CDR1 is SGHNT and CDR2 is YENEEA. The CDR3 reads CASSLGTGKGTDTQYF. For the CDR3, the DNA is TGTGCCAGCAGCTTAGGTACAGGGAAAGGCACAGATACGCAGTATTTT.

Remarks on this clonotype: The junction and the germline gene differ at one end; a read error may be behind it. V is TRBV29-1 and J is TRBJ1-2, with a tentative D call TRBD1 (5 bases). Germline V lookup: CDR1 SQVTM, CDR2 ANQGSEA. The CDR3 contains 13 residues. CDR3: CSVETIGVYGYAF. The CDR3 region has the DNA TGCAGCGTTGAGACGATAGGGGTCTATGGCTACGCCTTC.

This clonotype was seen ten or more times. In DNA, the CDR3 is TGTGCCAGCAGCCCCACAGTACTAGAGTTGTACAATGAGCAGTTCTTC. It encodes CASSPTVLELYNEQFF. This chain connects TRBV6-5 to TRBJ2-1; possible D gene TRBD2, 5 bases. The CDR3 is 16 amino acids. CDR1 is MNHEY, CDR2 SVGAGI, per germline. The ends were cut back, 6 bases at V and 4 bases at J, with 19 bases in the middle.

This clonotype was picked up a small number of times. The chain employs TRBV28 and TRBJ2-1; 8 nucleotides align to TRBD2. J gave up 6 bases and V 4 bases, and 14 bases lay outside the gene matches. This CDR3 comprises 17 residues. Looked up from germline, CDR1 is MDHEN and CDR2 is SYDVKM. The CDR3 bases are TGTGCCAGCAGTTCCAACGGGGCTAGCGGGCCCTTCAATGAGCAGTTCTTC. This codes for CASSSNGASGPFNEQFF.

To note about this clonotype: The junction departs from the called germline gene at one end, perhaps through a read error. The V and J genes are TRBV6-1 and TRBJ2-4, with 10 bases matching TRBD2. There are 15 residues in the CDR3. Germline V CDR1 and CDR2: MNHNS, SASEGT. For the CDR3, the DNA is TGTGGCAGCAGTGAAGCGCTAGCGGGAGAAAACATTCAATACTTC. This translates into CGSSEALAGENIQYF.

In regard to this clonotype: Compared with germline, one end of the junction differs, possibly owing to a read error. The J gene is TRBJ2-1, the V gene TRBV29-1; D tentatively reads TRBD1 or TRBD2 (6 bases each). The CDR3 contains 14 residues. Germline loops: CDR1 SQVTM, CDR2 ANQGSEA. The CDR3 loop reads CSVMGQGGYNDQFF. The CDR3 bases are TGCAGCGTCATGGGACAAGGGGGGTACAATGATCAGTTCTTC.

Remarks on this clonotype: The junction differs from germline at one of its ends, possibly a read error. This chain links TRBV11-2 with TRBJ2-5; possibly TRBD1 for D (6 bases). The CDR3 spans 13 residues. Germline loops: CDR1 SGHAT, CDR2 FQNNGV. The CDR3 loop reads CASCLHRDETQYF. The CDR3 bases are TGTGCCAGCTGCTTACACAGGGACGAGACCCAGTATTTC.

With respect to this clonotype: A read error may produce the germline difference seen at one junction end. The V call is TRBV28, the J call TRBJ2-6, with D perhaps matching TRBD1 (5 bases). This CDR3 has 15 residues. CDR1 and CDR2 from the germline V gene are MDHEN and SYDVKM. The CDR3 sequence is CASRFPGSGPNVLTF. The CDR3 DNA follows: TGTGCCAGCAGATTTCCAGGGTCTGGGCCCAACGTCCTGACTTTC. The entire variable domain, with the rest obtained from reference TRBV28 and TRBJ2-6, is as follows: DVKVTQSSRYLVKRTGEKVFLECVQDMDHENMFWYRQDPGLGLRLIYFSYDVKMKEKGDIPEGYSVSREKKERFSLILESASTNQTSMYLCASRFPGSGPNVLTFGAGSRLTVL.

In this sample, this clonotype turned up many times. The chain combines TRBV12-3 or TRBV12-4 with TRBJ2-5; TRBD1 agrees at 7 bases. This CDR3 has 15 residues. Trimming removed 4 bases from V and 1 base from J; junction bases left unmatched: 6. DNA for the CDR3: TGTGCCAGCAGTTCGGGACAGATCTTCCAAGAGACCCAGTACTTC. Amino acids: CASSSGQIFQETQYF.

The table lists this clonotype with a count of one. A read error may produce the germline difference seen at one junction end. The chain links TRBV4-2 to TRBJ2-3; 8 bases are shared with TRBD2. The CDR3 runs 16 residues. Germline V CDR1 and CDR2: LGHNA, YNFKEQ. DNA of the CDR3: TGTGCCAGCAGCCAAGAAGCGGGAGTAAGTGCGGATATGCAGTATTTT. It is translated as CASSQEAGVSADMQYF.

Of note for this clonotype: This may stem from a read error, because a much larger clone lies one nucleotide away. The V gene is TRBV12-3 or TRBV12-4, the J gene TRBJ2-7; the D gene is possibly TRBD2 (7 bases). Deletions cut 6 bases from V and 3 bases from J, with 18 bases between. The CDR3 length is 15 residues. In DNA, the CDR3 is TGTGCCAGCAGCCTAGGACGGGGGGCTCTCTACGAGCAGTACTTC. Translated, it gives CASSLGRGALYEQYF.

With regard to this clonotype: The conserved final phenylalanine or tryptophan is absent from the CDR3, which likely points to a read error. CDR3 sequence: CTSVLGDLREHEQFI. CDR3 sequence (DNA): TGTACCAGCGTACTAGGGGACCTCCGGGAACATGAGCAGTTCATC. The V gene is TRBV11-2, the J gene TRBJ2-1; D possibly uses TRBD1 or TRBD2 (5 bases each). Germline V gene data show CDR1 as SGHAT and CDR2 as FQNNGV. This CDR3 has 15 residues.

Regarding this clonotype: In this CDR3 the conserved last residue, phenylalanine or tryptophan, is missing, so a read error is likely. V gene TRBV5-4 combines with J gene TRBJ2-5; D not certain. Germline loops: CDR1 SGHNT, CDR2 YYREEE (reference sequence). CDR3 size: 14 residues. The V end was cut by 4 bases, the J end by 4 bases, with 14 bases between. CDR3 loop: CASSPWGTAETQYI. The CDR3 coding sequence is TGTGCCAGCAGCCCGTGGGGAACGGCAGAGACCCAGTACATC.

This chain uses TRBV29-1 with TRBJ1-5; D is ambiguous. V was shortened by 6 bases and J by 0 bases, with 15 bases between the two germline ends. From germline, CDR1 is SQVTM and CDR2 ANQGSEA. This CDR3 is built from 15 residues. CDR3 coding DNA: TGCAGCGTCCTCTCCCGAGACGGTAGCAATCAGCCCCAGCATTTT. It translates to CSVLSRDGSNQPQHF.

The CDR3 DNA is TGTGTCAACAGCTTAGGGGGGAACTATGGCTACACCTTC. It encodes CVNSLGGNYGYTF. The V call is TRBV11-2, the J call TRBJ1-2, with D perhaps TRBD1 (6 bases). This CDR3 comprises 13 residues. Germline V lookup: CDR1 SGHAT, CDR2 FQNNGV.

For this clonotype: The junction departs from the called germline gene at one end, perhaps through a read error. This CDR3 reads CASSFNEQFSYEQYF. The CDR3, as DNA: TGTGCCAGTAGCTTCAACGAACAGTTCTCCTACGAGCAGTACTTC. The V gene is TRBV11-1, the J gene TRBJ2-7; no clear D gene. The CDR3 length is 15 residues. Germline CDR1 and CDR2: SGHAT and FQDESV (reference sequence).